The clone carrying this T cell receptor beta chain was recorded at least ten times. What it recognizes is unknown. These data belong to a study of early T cells in non-severe SARS-CoV-2 infection. Study outcomes and limitations: Private and CD4 specificities were missed by VDJdb matching, skewed to anti-spike CD8.

TCRdb called the 5' RACE reads again in MiXCR, with one record for every CDR3 protein. The data show 30,000 to 40,000 distinct CDR3 sequences, 6% to 8.5% seen once. This receptor was identified in an adult who was a healthcare worker with PCR-confirmed SARS-CoV-2 infection or an uninfected control (not recorded which). The starting material was whole blood, obtained at baseline.

The CDR3 protein is CASSLQGGPDTQYF. As DNA, the CDR3 is TGTGCCAGCAGTTTACAGGGGGGTCCAGATACGCAGTATTTT. The chain is built from TRBV12-3 or TRBV12-4 and TRBJ2-3; D possibly corresponds to TRBD1 (7 bases). Trimming removed 2 bases at V and 4 bases at J, with 10 bases between. The CDR3 covers 14 residues.